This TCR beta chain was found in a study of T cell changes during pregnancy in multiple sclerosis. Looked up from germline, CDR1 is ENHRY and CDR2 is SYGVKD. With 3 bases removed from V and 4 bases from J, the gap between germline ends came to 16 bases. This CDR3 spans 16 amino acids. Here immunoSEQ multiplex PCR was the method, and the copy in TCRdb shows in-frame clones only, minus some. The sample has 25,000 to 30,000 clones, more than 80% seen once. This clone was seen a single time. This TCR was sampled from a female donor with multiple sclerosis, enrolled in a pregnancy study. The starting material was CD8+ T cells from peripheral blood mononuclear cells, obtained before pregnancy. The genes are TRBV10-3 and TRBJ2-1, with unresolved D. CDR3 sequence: CAISESSSQRYNEQFF. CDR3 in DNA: TGTGCCATCAGTGAATCTAGTAGTCAGCGATACAATGAGCAGTTCTTC.